The 2 T cell receptor beta chains in this list originate from one sample, sequenced in a study of T-cell reconstitution after alpha-beta-depleted transplantation in children listed by TCRdb under 2016. Receptor amplification or capture employed PCR. TCRdb records Illumina HiSeq 2500 as the sequencer. To normalize quantification of the TCRbeta repertoire, the TCR libraries were built with molecular barcoding that relied on unique molecular identifiers. Using fastp trimming at Q25 and MiXCR clonotype assembly, TCRdb reanalyzed the public sequencing data and kept in-frame beta chains. Each entry is one CDR3 protein sequence, shown with its most common DNA and genes. A total of approximately 400,000 distinct CDR3 sequences appear in this sample, about a sixth of them only once. The ten biggest clones cover over 25% of the sample. The sample's treatment or condition label is to be understood as: allogeneic hematopoietic cell transplantation with graft depleted of TCRalphabeta T cells and CD19 B cells.

The sample consisted of PBMCs, mostly from graft donor cells, taken 360 days after TCRalphabeta/CD19-depleted stem cell transplant. The receptors derive from a boy less than two years old who had a stem cell transplant for Wiskott-Aldrich syndrome, so the T cells may come from the graft donor.

This clonotype was counted only a few times. This rearrangement joins TRBV12-3 or TRBV12-4 to TRBJ1-3; 9 positions match TRBD1. Losses at the gene ends were 4 bases for V and 2 bases for J; bases not matched to a gene: 3. This CDR3 region has 15 residues. The CDR3 loop is CASSSHRGPGNTIYF. Written as DNA, the CDR3 is TGTGCCAGCAGTTCCCACAGGGGGCCTGGAAACACCATATATTTT.

This clonotype showed up just a few times. The rearrangement links TRBV3-1 to TRBJ2-5, with D tentatively TRBD2 (6 bases). Germline values: CDR1 LGHDT, CDR2 YNNKEL (reference sequence). CDR3 size: 13 residues. V was trimmed by 3 bases and J by 7 bases, leaving 12 bases between them. The CDR3 loop is CASSQGLEGTQYF. The CDR3 DNA is TGTGCCAGCAGCCAGGGACTCGAGGGGACCCAGTACTTC.